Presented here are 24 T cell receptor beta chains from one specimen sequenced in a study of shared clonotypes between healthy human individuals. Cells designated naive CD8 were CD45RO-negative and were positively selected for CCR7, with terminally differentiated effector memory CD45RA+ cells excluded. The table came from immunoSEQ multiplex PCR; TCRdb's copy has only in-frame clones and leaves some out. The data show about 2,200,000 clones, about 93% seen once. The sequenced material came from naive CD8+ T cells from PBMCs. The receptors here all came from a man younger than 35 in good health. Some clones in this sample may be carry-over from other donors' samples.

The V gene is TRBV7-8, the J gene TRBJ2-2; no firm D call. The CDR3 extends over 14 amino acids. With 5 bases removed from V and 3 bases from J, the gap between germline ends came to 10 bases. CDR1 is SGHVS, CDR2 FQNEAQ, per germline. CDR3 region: CASSPHRYTGELFF. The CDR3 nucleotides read TGTGCCAGCAGCCCCCATAGATACACCGGGGAGCTGTTTTTT.

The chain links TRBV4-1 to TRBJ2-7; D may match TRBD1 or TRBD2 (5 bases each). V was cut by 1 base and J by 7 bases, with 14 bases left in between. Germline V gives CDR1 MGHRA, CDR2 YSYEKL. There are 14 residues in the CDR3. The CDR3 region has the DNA TGCGCCAGCAGCCAAGTGGGACGTAGAGGGGAGCAGTACTTC. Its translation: CASSQVGRRGEQYF.

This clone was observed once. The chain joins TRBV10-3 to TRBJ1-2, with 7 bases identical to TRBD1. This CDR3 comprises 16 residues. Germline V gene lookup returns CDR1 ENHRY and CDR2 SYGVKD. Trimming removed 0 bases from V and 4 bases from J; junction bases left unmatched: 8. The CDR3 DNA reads TGTGCCATCAGTGAGTCTCGGGGGGGACAGCCCTATGGCTACACCTTC. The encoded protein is CAISESRGGQPYGYTF.

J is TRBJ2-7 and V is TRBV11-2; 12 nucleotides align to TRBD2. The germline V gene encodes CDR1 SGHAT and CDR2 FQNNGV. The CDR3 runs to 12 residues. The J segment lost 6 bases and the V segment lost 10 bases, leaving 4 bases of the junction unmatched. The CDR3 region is CAIGLAGSEQYF. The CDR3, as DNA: TGTGCCATCGGACTAGCGGGAAGCGAGCAGTACTTC.

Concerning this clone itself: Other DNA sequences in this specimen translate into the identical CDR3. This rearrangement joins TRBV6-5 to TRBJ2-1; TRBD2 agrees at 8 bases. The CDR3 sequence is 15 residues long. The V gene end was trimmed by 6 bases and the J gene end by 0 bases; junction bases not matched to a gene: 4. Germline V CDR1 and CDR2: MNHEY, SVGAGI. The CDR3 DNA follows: TGTGCCAGCAGCCTAAGCGGGAGCTCCTACAATGAGCAGTTCTTC. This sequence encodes CASSLSGSSYNEQFF.

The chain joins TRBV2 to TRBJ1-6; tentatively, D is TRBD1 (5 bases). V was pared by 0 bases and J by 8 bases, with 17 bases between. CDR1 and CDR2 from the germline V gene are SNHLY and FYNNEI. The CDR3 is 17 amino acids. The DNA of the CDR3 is TGTGCCAGCAGTGAAGCGTTACCTCGGGGGGAGTATTCACCCCTCCACTTT. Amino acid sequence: CASSEALPRGEYSPLHF.

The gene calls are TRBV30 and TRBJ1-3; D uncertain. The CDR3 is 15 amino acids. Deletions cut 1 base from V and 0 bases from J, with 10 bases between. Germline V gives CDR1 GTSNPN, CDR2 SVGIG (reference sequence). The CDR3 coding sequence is TGTGCCTGGAGTGGGGGTTTCTTCTCTGGAAACACCATATATTTT. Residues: CAWSGGFFSGNTIYF.

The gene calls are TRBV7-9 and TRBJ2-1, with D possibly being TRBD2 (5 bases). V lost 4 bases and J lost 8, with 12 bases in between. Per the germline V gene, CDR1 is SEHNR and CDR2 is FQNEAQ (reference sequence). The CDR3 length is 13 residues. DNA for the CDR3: TGTGCCAGCAGCTCTATACTAGTACATGAGCAGTTCTTC. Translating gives CASSSILVHEQFF. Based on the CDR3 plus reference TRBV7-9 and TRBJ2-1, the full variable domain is DTGVSQNPRHKITKRGQNVTFRCDPISEHNRLYWYRQTLGQGPEFLTYFQNEAQLEKSRLLSDRFSAERPKGSFSTLEIQRTEQGDSAMYLCASSSILVHEQFFGPGTRLTVL.

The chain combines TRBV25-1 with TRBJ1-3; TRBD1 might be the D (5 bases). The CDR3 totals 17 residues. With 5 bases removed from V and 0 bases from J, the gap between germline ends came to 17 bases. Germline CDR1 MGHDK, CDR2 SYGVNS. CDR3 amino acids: CASSTRVGAFSGNTIYF. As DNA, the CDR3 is TGTGCCAGCAGTACCCGGGTCGGGGCGTTCTCTGGAAACACCATATATTTT.

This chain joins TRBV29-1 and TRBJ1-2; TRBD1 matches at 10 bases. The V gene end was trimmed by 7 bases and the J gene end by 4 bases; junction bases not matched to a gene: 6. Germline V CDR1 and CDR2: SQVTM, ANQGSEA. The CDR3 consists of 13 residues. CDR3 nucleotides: TGCAGCGCAGGGACAGGGGTATCCTATGGCTACACCTTC. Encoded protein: CSAGTGVSYGYTF.

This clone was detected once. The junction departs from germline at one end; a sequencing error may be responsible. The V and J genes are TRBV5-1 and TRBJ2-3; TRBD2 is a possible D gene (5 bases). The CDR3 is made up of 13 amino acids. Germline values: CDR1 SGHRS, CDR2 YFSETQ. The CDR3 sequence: CASSSASRDTQYF. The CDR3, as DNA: TGCGCCAGCAGCTCCGCTAGCAGAGATACGCAGTATTTT.

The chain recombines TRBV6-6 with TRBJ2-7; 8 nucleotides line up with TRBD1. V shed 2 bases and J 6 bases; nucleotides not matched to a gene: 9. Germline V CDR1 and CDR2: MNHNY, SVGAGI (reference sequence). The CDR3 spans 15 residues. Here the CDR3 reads CASSYGRDRSFEQYF. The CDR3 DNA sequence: TGTGCCAGCAGTTACGGTCGGGACAGGTCTTTCGAGCAGTACTTC.

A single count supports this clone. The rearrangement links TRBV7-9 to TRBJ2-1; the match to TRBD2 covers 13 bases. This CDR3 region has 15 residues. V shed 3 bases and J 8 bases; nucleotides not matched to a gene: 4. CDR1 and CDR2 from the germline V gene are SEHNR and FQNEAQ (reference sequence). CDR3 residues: CASSFGTSGTDEQFF. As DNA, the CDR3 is TGTGCCAGCAGCTTCGGGACTAGCGGGACCGATGAGCAGTTCTTC.

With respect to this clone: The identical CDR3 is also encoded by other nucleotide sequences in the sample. CDR3 nucleotide sequence: TGTGCCAGCAGCTTATCAGAGACCCAGTACTTC. Translated: CASSLSETQYF. V is TRBV7-9 and J is TRBJ2-5; D ambiguous. There are 11 residues in the CDR3. V was shortened by 2 bases and J by 4 bases, with 2 bases between the two germline ends. Germline V gives CDR1 SEHNR, CDR2 FQNEAQ (reference sequence).

The DNA of the CDR3 is TGTGCCAGCAGGTGGGCTAACTATGGCTACACCTTC. Amino acids: CASRWANYGYTF. The chain employs TRBV7-9 and TRBJ1-2; D is unclear. The CDR3 extends over 12 amino acids. Germline V gene data show CDR1 as SEHNR and CDR2 as FQNEAQ (reference sequence). Trimming cost V 6 bases and J 0 bases, with 5 bases left between them.

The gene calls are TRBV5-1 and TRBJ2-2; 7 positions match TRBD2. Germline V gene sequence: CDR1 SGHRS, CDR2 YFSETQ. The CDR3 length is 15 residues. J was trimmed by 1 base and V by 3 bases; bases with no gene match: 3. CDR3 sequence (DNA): TGCGCCAGCAGCTCCGGGGAGGGGAACACCGGGGAGCTGTTTTTT. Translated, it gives CASSSGEGNTGELFF.

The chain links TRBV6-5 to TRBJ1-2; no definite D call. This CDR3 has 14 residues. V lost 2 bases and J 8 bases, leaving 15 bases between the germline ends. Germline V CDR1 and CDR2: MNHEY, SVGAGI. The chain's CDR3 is CASSYVGDSGGYTF. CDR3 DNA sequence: TGTGCCAGCAGTTACGTAGGTGATTCGGGCGGCTACACCTTC.

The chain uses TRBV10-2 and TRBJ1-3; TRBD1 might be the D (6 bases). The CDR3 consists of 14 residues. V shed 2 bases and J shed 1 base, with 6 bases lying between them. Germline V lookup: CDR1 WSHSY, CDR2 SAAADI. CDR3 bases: TGCGCCAGCAGTGAGCAGGGGTCTGGAAACACCATATATTTT. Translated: CASSEQGSGNTIYF.

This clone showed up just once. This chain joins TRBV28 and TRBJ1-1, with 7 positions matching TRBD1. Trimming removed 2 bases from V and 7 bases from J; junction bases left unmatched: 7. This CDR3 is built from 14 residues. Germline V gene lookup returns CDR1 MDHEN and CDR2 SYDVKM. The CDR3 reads CASSLQDRTREAFF. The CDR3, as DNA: TGTGCCAGCAGTTTACAGGACAGGACCCGTGAAGCTTTCTTT.

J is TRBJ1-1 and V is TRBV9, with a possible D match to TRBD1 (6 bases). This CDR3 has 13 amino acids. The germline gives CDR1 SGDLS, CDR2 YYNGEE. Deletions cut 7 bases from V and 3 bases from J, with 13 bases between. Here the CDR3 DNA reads TGTGCCAGCTCCCGGGGGGGCCACACTGAAGCTTTCTTT. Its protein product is CASSRGGHTEAFF.

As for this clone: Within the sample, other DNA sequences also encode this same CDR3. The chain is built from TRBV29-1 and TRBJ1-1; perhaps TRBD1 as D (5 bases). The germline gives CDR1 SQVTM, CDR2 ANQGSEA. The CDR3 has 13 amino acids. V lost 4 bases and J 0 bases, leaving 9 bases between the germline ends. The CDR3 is CSVVGGMNTEAFF. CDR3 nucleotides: TGCAGCGTTGTTGGGGGGATGAACACTGAAGCTTTCTTT.

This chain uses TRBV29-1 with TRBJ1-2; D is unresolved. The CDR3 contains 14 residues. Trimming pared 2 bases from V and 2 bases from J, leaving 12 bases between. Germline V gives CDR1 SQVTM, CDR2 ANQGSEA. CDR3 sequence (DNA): TGCAGCGTTGAAACCTCAGAAGGGAACTATGGCTACACCTTC. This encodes CSVETSEGNYGYTF.

CDR3 region: CASSSSGRAPDTQYF. DNA of the CDR3: TGCGCCAGCAGCTCAAGCGGGAGGGCCCCAGATACGCAGTATTTT. The chain uses TRBV5-1 and TRBJ2-3; 10 positions agree with TRBD2. Trimming cost V 3 bases and J 4 bases; bases outside gene matches: 5. The germline V gene encodes CDR1 SGHRS and CDR2 YFSETQ. The CDR3 spans 15 residues.

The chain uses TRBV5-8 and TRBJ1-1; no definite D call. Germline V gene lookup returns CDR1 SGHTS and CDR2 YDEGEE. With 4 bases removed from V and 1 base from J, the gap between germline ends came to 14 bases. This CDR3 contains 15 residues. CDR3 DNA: TGTGCCAGCAGCGCCACCAGACGGCAGAACACTGAAGCTTTCTTT. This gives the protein CASSATRRQNTEAFF.